The 32 T cell receptor beta chains below all came from one sample that was sequenced in a study of breast tumors, draining lymph nodes, adjacent tissues. Samples came from axillary lymph nodes draining the breast cancer. TCRdb ran MiXCR on the multiplex PCR reads and lists one entry per CDR3 protein. This sample has 120,000 or so distinct CDR3 sequences; around 20% occur once, and the top ten carry less than 4.5%. The sequencing input was axillary lymph node tissue. Receptors originate from a female donor with breast cancer. Some clones in this sample may be carry-over from other donors' samples.

This clonotype showed up many times. Written as DNA, the CDR3 is TGCGCCAGCAGCCTAAACAGGGGTGCCTACAATGAGCAGTTCTTC. This encodes CASSLNRGAYNEQFF. The chain couples TRBV4-1 to TRBJ2-1; 7 nucleotides align to TRBD1. The CDR3 covers 15 residues. V dropped 4 bases and J dropped 2; count of bases not matched to a gene: 5. Germline assignment: CDR1 MGHRA and CDR2 YSYEKL.

This clonotype was observed many times. The rearrangement links TRBV6-5 to TRBJ1-6; D unresolved. This CDR3 has 12 amino acids. Germline CDR1 is MNHEY and CDR2 is SVGAGI. V was cut by 7 bases and J by 8 bases, with 9 bases left in between. The DNA of the CDR3 is TGTGCCAGCAACACTCGGGATTCACCCCTCCACTTT. Encoded protein: CASNTRDSPLHF.

The table lists this clonotype with a few counts. The chain joins TRBV7-8 to TRBJ1-6, with D possibly TRBD1 on 5 matching bases. There are 17 residues in the CDR3. V shed 1 base and J shed 7 bases, with 17 bases lying between them. The V gene's germline CDR1 is SGHVS and CDR2 FQNEAQ. The CDR3 sequence: CASSLEARGLGNSPLHF. In DNA form, the CDR3 reads TGTGCCAGCAGCTTAGAGGCCCGGGGCCTAGGGAATTCACCCCTCCACTTT.

This clonotype was counted ten times or more. The chain couples TRBV20-1 to TRBJ2-6, with no clear D. The CDR3 has 12 residues. V was pared by 3 bases and J by 3 bases, with 3 bases between. Looked up from germline, CDR1 is DFQATT and CDR2 is SNEGSKA (reference sequence). As DNA, the CDR3 is TGCAGTGCTAGCTATGGGGCCAACGTCCTGACTTTC. This encodes CSASYGANVLTF.

The V call is TRBV3-1, the J call TRBJ2-6, with no clear D. Trimming left V 4 bases short and J 0 bases short, with 13 bases between. This CDR3 region has 17 residues. CDR1 is LGHDT, CDR2 YNNKEL, per germline (reference sequence). The CDR3 sequence: CASSPTVGFSGANVLTF. In DNA form, the CDR3 reads TGTGCCAGCAGCCCCACAGTAGGGTTCTCTGGGGCCAACGTCCTGACTTTC.

Ten or more counts support this clonotype. The rearrangement uses TRBV19 and TRBJ1-5; TRBD1 matches at 7 bases. Germline V gene lookup returns CDR1 LNHDA and CDR2 SQIVND (reference sequence). CDR3 length: 13 amino acids. Trimming removed 3 bases from V and 5 bases from J; junction bases left unmatched: 1. CDR3 DNA: TGTGCCAGTAGTATCCAGGGGGATCAGCCCCAGCATTTT. Amino acid sequence: CASSIQGDQPQHF. The full variable domain, with the rest looked up from reference TRBV19 and TRBJ1-5, is DGGITQSPKYLFRKEGQNVTLSCEQNLNHDAMYWYRQDPGQGLRLIYYSQIVNDFQKGDIAEGYSVSREKKESFPLTVTSAQKNPTAFYLCASSIQGDQPQHFGDGTRLSIL.

To note about this clonotype: An end of the junction differs from the germline gene, which may be a read error. The chain recombines TRBV20-1 with TRBJ1-3; tentative D call: TRBD1 (6 bases). CDR3 length: 15 amino acids. Germline CDR1 is DFQATT and CDR2 is SNEGSKA (reference sequence). The CDR3 bases are TGCAGTGCTATACCTGAGGGGGGGCCTGGAAACACCGTATATTTT. Protein product: CSAIPEGGPGNTVYF.

The chain has TRBV18 and TRBJ1-1, with D perhaps TRBD1 (6 bases). The length of the CDR3 is 16 residues. Looked up from germline, CDR1 is KGHSH and CDR2 is LQKENI. V was shortened by 2 bases and J by 0 bases, with 13 bases between the two germline ends. In nucleotides, the CDR3 is TGTGCCAGCTCACCAGTCCAGGGGAAGATGAACACTGAAGCTTTCTTT. It yields the protein CASSPVQGKMNTEAFF.

This clonotype occurred many times. V usage is TRBV6-2 or TRBV6-3 and J usage is TRBJ2-1, with D maybe TRBD2 (6 bases). The CDR3 totals 12 residues. With 2 bases removed from V and 15 bases from J, the gap between germline ends came to 14 bases. CDR1 MNHEY and CDR2 SVGEGT come from the germline V gene. This CDR3 reads CASSYVAGLGFF. CDR3 sequence (DNA): TGTGCCAGCAGTTACGTGGCGGGGCTGGGGTTCTTC.

About this clonotype itself: A much more abundant neighbour one base away suggests this may be a read error. The chain joins TRBV3-1 to TRBJ2-7, with D uncertain. The CDR3 extends over 14 amino acids. Germline assignment: CDR1 LGHDT and CDR2 YNNKEL (reference sequence). CDR3 region: CASSQTSFSYERYF. The CDR3 DNA follows: TGTGCCAGCAGCCAAACGTCTTTCTCCTACGAGCGGTACTTC.

This clonotype showed up many times. The rearrangement links TRBV20-1 to TRBJ2-3; 8 nucleotides match TRBD2. The V and J ends lost 4 bases and 4 bases, in that order; junction bases with no gene match: 13. Per germline, CDR1 DFQATT and CDR2 SNEGSKA (reference sequence). The CDR3 covers 16 residues. CDR3 amino acids: CSAIQSGGESADTQYF. CDR3 coding DNA: TGCAGTGCTATCCAGAGCGGGGGAGAAAGCGCAGATACGCAGTATTTT.

Of note for this clonotype: A much larger clone is a single base away; this may be a read error. V gene TRBV10-3 combines with J gene TRBJ2-3; TRBD1 aligns across 11 bases. Germline V gene lookup returns CDR1 ENHRY and CDR2 SYGVKD. CDR3 length: 16 residues. Written as DNA, the CDR3 is TGTGCCACCAGTGGGCGGGACAGGGGGAGCACAAATACGCAGTATTTT. Translated, it gives CATSGRDRGSTNTQYF.

Many counts were recorded for this clonotype. The chain has TRBV29-1 and TRBJ2-3; 9 positions agree with TRBD2. Looked up from germline, CDR1 is SQVTM and CDR2 is ANQGSEA. Trimming at V came to 3 bases and at J to 1 base, leaving 2 bases not matched to a gene. The CDR3 covers 14 residues. CDR3 sequence: CSVDIAGGTDTQYF. In DNA form, the CDR3 reads TGCAGCGTTGACATAGCGGGGGGCACAGATACGCAGTATTTT.

This clonotype showed up many times. The V and J genes are TRBV20-1 and TRBJ1-4; a weak D match, TRBD1 (6 bases). Germline V gives CDR1 DFQATT, CDR2 SNEGSKA (reference sequence). The CDR3 length is 13 residues. V gave up 3 bases and J gave up 8 bases, with 13 bases separating them. CDR3 DNA sequence: TGCAGTGCTAGGGATAGGGGGGTGGAAAAACTGTTTTTT. This gives the protein CSARDRGVEKLFF.

This clonotype was counted at least ten times. This chain links TRBV24-1 with TRBJ2-5, with D maybe TRBD2 (5 bases). The CDR3 runs 15 residues. The V gene's germline CDR1 is KGHDR and CDR2 SFDVKD. V lost 3 bases to trimming and J lost 4 bases, with 14 bases between them. CDR3 bases: TGTGCCACCAGTGATGAGGGCCAGTCCGGAGAGACCCAGTACTTC. It translates to CATSDEGQSGETQYF.

This clonotype was seen at least ten times. V gene TRBV20-1 combines with J gene TRBJ2-3, with D tentatively TRBD1 or TRBD2 (7 bases each). The length of the CDR3 is 13 residues. Germline CDR1 reads DFQATT; CDR2 reads SNEGSKA (reference sequence). V lost 8 bases, J lost 4 bases, and 16 bases lay in between. This CDR3 reads CSYGAGGADTQYF. Written as DNA, the CDR3 is TGCAGTTACGGGGCAGGGGGGGCAGATACGCAGTATTTT.

This clonotype occurred many times. The V gene is TRBV28, the J gene TRBJ2-7; 11 bases are shared with TRBD2. The germline V gene has CDR1 MDHEN and CDR2 SYDVKM. Trimming cost V 4 bases and J 3 bases; bases outside gene matches: 5. This CDR3 comprises 15 residues. The CDR3 region is CASSSIGLAGYEQYF. In nucleotides, the CDR3 is TGTGCCAGCAGTTCAATTGGACTAGCGGGCTACGAGCAGTACTTC.

This clonotype has more than one count but fewer than ten. The chain employs TRBV18 and TRBJ2-1; D perhaps matches TRBD2 (5 bases). With 2 bases removed from V and 5 bases from J, the gap between germline ends came to 7 bases. The germline gives CDR1 KGHSH, CDR2 LQKENI. The CDR3 sequence is 13 residues long. CDR3 sequence (DNA): TGTGCCAGCTCACCAGGGCGGGACAATGAGCAGTTCTTC. Amino acid sequence: CASSPGRDNEQFF.

This clonotype was counted ten times or more. This chain connects TRBV9 to TRBJ2-3; D is undetermined. The V end was cut by 2 bases, the J end by 1 base, with 5 bases between. This CDR3 comprises 13 residues. Germline V lookup: CDR1 SGDLS, CDR2 YYNGEE. The CDR3, as DNA: TGTGCCAGCAGCGTGGGCGGCACAGATACGCAGTATTTT. Amino acids: CASSVGGTDTQYF. The whole variable domain, filled in from reference TRBV9 and TRBJ2-3, reads DSGVTQTPKHLITATGQRVTLRCSPRSGDLSVYWYQQSLDQGLQFLIQYYNGEERAKGNILERFSAQQFPDLHSELNLSSLELGDSALYFCASSVGGTDTQYFGPGTRLTVL.

The sample holds many counts of this clonotype. The V and J genes are TRBV12-3 or TRBV12-4 and TRBJ2-1, with TRBD2 matching over 10 bases. The CDR3 is made up of 15 amino acids. The V segment lost 5 bases and the J segment 6 bases; nucleotides outside the gene matches: 7. CDR3 region: CASSGFSGGTNEQFF. The DNA for the CDR3 is TGTGCCAGCAGTGGGTTTAGCGGGGGGACCAATGAGCAGTTCTTC.

This clonotype has at least ten counts. The rearrangement uses TRBV12-3 or TRBV12-4 and TRBJ1-6; D may be TRBD1 (5 bases). V was clipped by 8 bases and J by 7 bases, with 15 bases between them. This CDR3 has 14 residues. CDR3 region: CASGAGTENSPLHF. For the CDR3, the DNA is TGTGCCAGCGGGGCAGGAACGGAGAATTCACCCCTCCACTTT.

This clonotype showed up many times. The chain uses TRBV6-6 and TRBJ1-2; 7 nucleotides align to TRBD1. The CDR3 is made up of 14 amino acids. V lost 0 bases to trimming and J lost 6 bases; unmatched junction nucleotides: 4. Looked up from germline, CDR1 is MNHNY and CDR2 is SVGAGI (reference sequence). The DNA of the CDR3 is TGTGCCAGCAGTTACTCAAGGGGGCGCGATGGCTACACCTTC. It yields the protein CASSYSRGRDGYTF.

On this clonotype itself: One end of the junction varies from germline; a read error may be responsible. V is TRBV27 and J is TRBJ2-1; D remains unclear. Germline loops: CDR1 MNHEY, CDR2 SMNVEV (reference sequence). This CDR3 spans 15 amino acids. The CDR3 DNA follows: TGTGCCAGCAGTTTGTCGGTCGGGCGCTACGATGAGCAGTTCTTC. Its translation is CASSLSVGRYDEQFF.

In the case of this clonotype: A much larger clone lies one base from this, so it may be a read error. The chain combines TRBV20-1 with TRBJ2-3, with D maybe TRBD1 (7 bases). V lost 5 bases and J 11 bases, leaving 20 bases between the germline ends. Looked up from germline, CDR1 is DFQATT and CDR2 is SNEGSKA (reference sequence). The CDR3 length is 13 residues. Written as DNA, the CDR3 is TGCAGTGCTGTTGAAACAGGGGTCGGGAGGCAGTATTTT. Translated: CSAVETGVGRQYF.

Points on this clonotype: A much larger clone lies a single base off, so this may be a read error. The chain couples TRBV25-1 to TRBJ1-4, with D unclear. Germline lookup yields CDR1 MGHDK and CDR2 SYGVNS. The CDR3 has 11 amino acids. V dropped 11 bases and J dropped 4 bases, with 8 bases sitting between them. The CDR3 loop reads CAGGGNEKLFF. The CDR3 nucleotides are TGTGCCGGCGGCGGTAATGAAAAACTGTTTTTT.

This clonotype was seen at least ten times. The chain links TRBV7-3 to TRBJ1-6; D is undetermined. The CDR3 length is 13 residues. CDR1 and CDR2 (germline): SGHTA, FQGTGA. Trimming stripped 2 bases from V and 9 bases from J, with 8 bases between. CDR3 bases: TGTGCCAGCAGCTTAGGGATGAGTTCACCCCTCCACTTT. It encodes CASSLGMSSPLHF.

The chain couples TRBV18 to TRBJ2-3, with 9 bases lining up with TRBD1. The V gene's germline CDR1 is KGHSH and CDR2 LQKENI. The CDR3 extends over 16 amino acids. Trimming took 0 bases from V and 2 from J; bases not matched to a gene: 3. The CDR3 region is CASSPPGTGNTDTQYF. The CDR3 region has the DNA TGTGCCAGCTCACCACCGGGGACAGGGAACACAGATACGCAGTATTTT.

This clonotype was seen a handful of times. The genes are TRBV12-3 or TRBV12-4 and TRBJ1-5; perhaps TRBD1 as D (6 bases). There are 17 residues in the CDR3. Trimming left V 6 bases short and J 5 bases short, with 23 bases between. DNA of the CDR3: TGTGCCAGCAGCTACTACAGGGTAGGGGAGCAAGATCAGCCCCAGCATTTT. This gives the protein CASSYYRVGEQDQPQHF.

This clonotype was seen many times. The J gene is TRBJ1-6, the V gene TRBV13; D is unclear. From germline, CDR1 is PRHDT and CDR2 FYEKMQ (reference sequence). The CDR3 sequence is 14 residues long. V lost 5 bases and J lost 8, with 13 bases in between. CDR3 in amino acids: CASSLGRTDSPLHF. CDR3 DNA: TGTGCCAGCAGCCTCGGACGGACCGATTCACCCCTCCACTTT.

This clonotype was counted at least ten times. J is TRBJ1-2 and V is TRBV27, with 7 bases aligning to TRBD1. The CDR3 contains 15 residues. V shed 1 base and J 2 bases; nucleotides not matched to a gene: 4. CDR1 and CDR2 (germline): MNHEY, SMNVEV (reference sequence). CDR3 bases: TGTGCCAGCAGTTTATATTCGGGACAGAACTATGGCTACACCTTC. It yields the protein CASSLYSGQNYGYTF.

This clonotype was observed many times. In DNA, the CDR3 is TGTGCCAGCAGCCCTGACCTTTGGGAGCAGTTCTTC. Encoded protein: CASSPDLWEQFF. V usage is TRBV7-2 and J usage is TRBJ2-1; D not certain. Per germline, CDR1 SGHTA and CDR2 FQGNSA. V was shortened by 5 bases and J by 10 bases, with 12 bases between the two germline ends. The CDR3 length is 12 residues.

This clonotype was counted at least ten times. The chain has TRBV9 and TRBJ2-2; no definite D call. There are 13 residues in the CDR3. Germline CDR1 SGDLS, CDR2 YYNGEE. The V and J ends lost 0 bases and 6 bases respectively, with 6 bases between them. This CDR3 is CASSVVRSGELFF. As DNA, the CDR3 is TGTGCCAGCAGCGTAGTTCGGTCCGGGGAGCTGTTTTTT.